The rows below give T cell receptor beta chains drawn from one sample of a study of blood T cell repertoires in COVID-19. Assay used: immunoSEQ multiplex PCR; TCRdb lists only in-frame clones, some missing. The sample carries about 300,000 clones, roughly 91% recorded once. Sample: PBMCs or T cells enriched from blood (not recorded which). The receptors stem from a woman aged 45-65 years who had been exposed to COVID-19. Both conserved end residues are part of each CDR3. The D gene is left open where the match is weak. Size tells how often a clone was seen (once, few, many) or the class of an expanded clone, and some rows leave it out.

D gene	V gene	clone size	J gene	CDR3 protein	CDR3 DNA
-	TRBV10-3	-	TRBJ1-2	CAISDGQGSGGYTF	TGTGCCATCAGTGATGGGCAGGGGAGTGGTGGCTACACCTTC
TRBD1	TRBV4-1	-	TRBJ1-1	CASSQITGGEAFF	TGCGCCAGCAGCCAAATTACAGGGGGTGAAGCTTTCTTT
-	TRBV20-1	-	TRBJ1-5	CSASDTGSSPQHF	TGCAGTGCTAGTGATACAGGGAGTTCGCCCCAGCATTTT
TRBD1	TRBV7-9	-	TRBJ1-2	CASSSQTGVGYTF	TGTGCCAGCAGTTCACAGACAGGGGTGGGCTACACCTTC
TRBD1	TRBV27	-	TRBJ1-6	CASSSKSHGQGVLPLHF	TGTGCCAGCAGTTCCAAGAGCCATGGACAGGGCGTATTGCCCCTCCACTTT
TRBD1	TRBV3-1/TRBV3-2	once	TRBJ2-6	CASSLIWTGSSGANVLTF	TGTGCCAGCAGCCTCATTTGGACAGGGAGCTCTGGGGCCAACGTCCTGACTTTC
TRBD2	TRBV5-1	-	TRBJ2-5	CASSFPGGDYETQYF	TGCGCCAGCAGCTTCCCGGGGGGGGATTATGAGACCCAGTACTTC
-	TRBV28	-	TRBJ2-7	CASSLSTGRVDYEQYF	TGTGCCAGCAGTTTGTCAACCGGCAGGGTAGACTACGAGCAGTACTTC
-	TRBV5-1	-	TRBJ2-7	CASSIDSYEQYF	TGCGCCAGCAGCATCGACAGTTACGAGCAGTACTTC
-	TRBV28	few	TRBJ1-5	CASRYSRYSNQPQHF	TGTGCCAGCAGATACAGCAGATATAGCAATCAGCCCCAGCATTTT
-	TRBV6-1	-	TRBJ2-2	CASSERAIAGELFF	TGTGCCAGCAGTGAAAGAGCGATTGCCGGGGAGCTGTTTTTT
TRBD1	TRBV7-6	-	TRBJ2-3	CASSTGQGTDTQYF	TGTGCCAGCAGCACCGGACAGGGGACTGATACGCAGTATTTT
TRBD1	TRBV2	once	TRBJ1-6	CASMRVAGGYSPLHF	TGTGCCAGCATGAGGGTGGCAGGGGGTTATTCACCCCTCCACTTT
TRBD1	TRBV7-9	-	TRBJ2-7	CASSLVSGQVNEQYF	TGTGCCAGCAGCTTAGTCTCGGGACAGGTCAACGAGCAGTACTTC
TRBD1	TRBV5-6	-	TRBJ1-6	CASRRTGSGNSPLHF	TGTGCCAGCAGACGGACAGGGTCGGGTAATTCACCCCTCCACTTT
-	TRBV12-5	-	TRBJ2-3	CASGDTLTKVTDTQYF	TGTGCTAGTGGCGACACACTGACAAAAGTCACAGATACGCAGTATTTT
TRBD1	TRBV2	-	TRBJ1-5	CASSWTGINQPQHF	TGTGCCAGCAGCTGGACAGGGATAAATCAGCCCCAGCATTTT
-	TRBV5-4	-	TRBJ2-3	CASSLGDFSSTDTQYF	TGTGCCAGCAGCTTGGGGGACTTTTCTAGCACAGATACGCAGTATTTT
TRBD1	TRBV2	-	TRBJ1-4	CASTLGQGKLFF	TGTGCCAGCACCCTGGGACAGGGAAAACTGTTTTTT
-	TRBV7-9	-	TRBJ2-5	CASSFLVGGDQETQYF	TGTGCCAGCAGCTTCCTGGTGGGCGGGGACCAAGAGACCCAGTACTTC
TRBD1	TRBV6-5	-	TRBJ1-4	CASRSQGATAEKLFF	TGTGCCAGCAGGTCACAGGGGGCAACCGCTGAAAAACTGTTTTTT
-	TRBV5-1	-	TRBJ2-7	CASRFGVDNAYEQYF	TGCGCCAGCAGGTTTGGCGTGGACAACGCTTACGAGCAGTACTTC
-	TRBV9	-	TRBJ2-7	CASSVRESSYEQYF	TGTGCCAGCAGCGTTCGTGAGAGCTCCTACGAGCAGTACTTC
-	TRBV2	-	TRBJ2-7	CASRRGYEQYF	TGTGCCAGCAGGAGGGGGTACGAGCAGTACTTC
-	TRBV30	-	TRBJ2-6	CAWRESGANVLTF	TGTGCCTGGAGGGAGTCTGGGGCCAACGTCCTGACTTTC
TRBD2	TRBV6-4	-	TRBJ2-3	CASDCAGLAGGGADTQYF	TGTGCCAGCGACTGCGCGGGACTAGCGGGGGGCGGAGCAGATACGCAGTATTTT
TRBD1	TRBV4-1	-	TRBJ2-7	CASSQQGDHEQYF	TGCGCCAGCAGCCAACAGGGGGACCACGAGCAGTACTTC
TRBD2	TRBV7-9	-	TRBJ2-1	CASSNPGGFNEQFF	TGTGCCAGCAGCAACCCGGGAGGGTTCAATGAGCAGTTCTTC
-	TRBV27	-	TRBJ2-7	CATSNAASSYEQYF	TGTGCCACTTCAAACGCGGCATCCTCCTACGAGCAGTACTTC
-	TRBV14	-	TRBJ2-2	CASSQDFGVTGELFF	TGTGCCAGCAGCCAAGATTTTGGAGTTACCGGGGAGCTGTTTTTT
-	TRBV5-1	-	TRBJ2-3	CASSSQSSTDTQYF	TGCGCCAGCTCTAGTCAGTCTAGCACAGATACGCAGTATTTT
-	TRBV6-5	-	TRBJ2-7	CASSFRTTSSYEQYF	TGTGCCAGCAGTTTCCGGACAACCAGCTCCTACGAGCAGTACTTC
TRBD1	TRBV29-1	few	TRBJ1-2	CSVRTGGNFGYTF	TGCAGCGTGCGGACAGGGGGAAACTTTGGCTACACCTTC
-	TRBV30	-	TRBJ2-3	CAWSVGGFGGSTDTQYF	TGTGCCTGGAGTGTAGGGGGCTTCGGGGGCAGCACAGATACGCAGTATTTT
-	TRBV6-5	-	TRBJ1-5	CASTRSGLGNQPQHF	TGTGCCAGTACCCGCAGCGGGCTTGGCAATCAGCCCCAGCATTTT
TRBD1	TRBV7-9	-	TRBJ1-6	CASSSGTGTNSPLHF	TGTGCCAGCAGCTCAGGGACAGGGACGAATTCACCCCTCCACTTT
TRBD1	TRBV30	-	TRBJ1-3	CAWRPTGVGNTIYF	TGTGCCTGGAGACCTACAGGGGTGGGAAACACCATATATTTT
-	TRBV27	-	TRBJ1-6	CASSSARAYNSPLHF	TGTGCCAGCAGTTCAGCCCGGGCCTATAATTCACCCCTCCACTTT
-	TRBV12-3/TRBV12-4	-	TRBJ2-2	CASSLIRGRELFF	TGTGCCAGCAGTTTGATCAGGGGACGGGAGCTGTTTTTT
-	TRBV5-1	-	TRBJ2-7	CPPGGQNYEQYF	TGCCCTCCAGGGGGGCAGAACTACGAGCAGTACTTC
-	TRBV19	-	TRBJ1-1	CASTKLGGMNTEAFF	TGTGCCAGTACCAAGCTTGGGGGGATGAACACTGAAGCTTTCTTT
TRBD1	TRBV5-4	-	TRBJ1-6	CASSLGQGANSPLHF	TGTGCCAGCAGCTTGGGACAGGGGGCGAATTCACCCCTCCACTTT
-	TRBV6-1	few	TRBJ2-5	CASSELRVVGFVETQYF	TGTGCCAGCAGTGAATTGAGGGTGGTAGGGTTTGTTGAGACCCAGTACTTC
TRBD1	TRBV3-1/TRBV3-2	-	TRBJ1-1	CASSQQGDRPEAFF	TGTGCCAGCAGCCAACAGGGGGACCGCCCTGAAGCTTTCTTT
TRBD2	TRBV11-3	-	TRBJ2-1	CASSYSGGLHNEQFF	TGTGCCAGCAGCTATAGCGGGGGGCTTCACAATGAGCAGTTCTTC
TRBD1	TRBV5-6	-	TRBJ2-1	CASSWDSSYNEQFF	TGTGCCAGCAGCTGGGACAGCTCATACAATGAGCAGTTCTTC
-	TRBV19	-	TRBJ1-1	CASSIIQMNTEAFF	TGTGCCAGTAGTATCATACAGATGAACACTGAAGCTTTCTTT
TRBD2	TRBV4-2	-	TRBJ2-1	CASSQVPTSGAIYNEQFF	TGTGCCAGCAGCCAAGTCCCGACTAGCGGGGCCATCTACAATGAGCAGTTCTTC
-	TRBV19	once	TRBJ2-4	CASSSRKNIQYF	TGTGCCAGTAGTAGCAGGAAAAACATTCAGTACTTC
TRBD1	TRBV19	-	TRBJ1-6	CASRGTGSGSPLHF	TGTGCCAGCAGGGGGACAGGGTCAGGTTCACCCCTCCACTTT